One and the same sample provided the 15 T cell receptor beta chains below, sequenced in a study of CD8+CD57+ T cells in acquired aplastic anemia. Genomic DNA provided the template from which TCR beta VDJ and CDR3 profiles were obtained. One entry per CDR3 protein, called by TCRdb with MiXCR from the reads. This repertoire shows some 120,000 distinct CDR3 sequences, under 60% found once; its top ten account for 25% to 30%. All patients picked for sequencing had shown, by flow cytometry, an expansion of CD8+CD57+ cells. The sequenced sample was sorted CD4+, CD8+, or CD8+CD57+ T cells (not recorded which) from PBMCs. The source is a human donor with aplastic anemia.

This chain connects TRBV6-1 to TRBJ1-6, with D hard to call. The CDR3 contains 13 residues. Germline CDR1 is MNHNS and CDR2 is SASEGT. V was trimmed by 7 bases and J by 13 bases, leaving 17 bases between them. The CDR3 loop is CASTPGRVSPLHF. CDR3 DNA: TGTGCCAGCACTCCAGGACGGGTTTCGCCCCTCCACTTT.

V is TRBV7-9 and J is TRBJ1-5; 7 nucleotides agree with TRBD1. Losses at the gene ends were 10 bases for V and 6 bases for J; bases not matched to a gene: 6. Germline V gene lookup returns CDR1 SEHNR and CDR2 FQNEAQ (reference sequence). The CDR3 runs to 12 residues. The CDR3 region is CATGDSTQPQHF. The CDR3 nucleotides read TGTGCCACTGGGGACAGTACTCAGCCCCAGCATTTT.

At least ten counts were recorded for this clonotype. The chain combines TRBV6-2 or TRBV6-3 with TRBJ2-5, with 14 bases identical to TRBD2. Germline V gene sequence: CDR1 MNHEY, CDR2 SVGEGT. Trimming cost V 5 bases and J 4 bases; bases outside gene matches: 6. This CDR3 has 16 residues. The CDR3 loop is CASSPGTSGGGETQYF. The CDR3 nucleotides are TGTGCCAGCAGTCCCGGGACTAGCGGGGGCGGAGAGACCCAGTACTTC.

The rearrangement uses TRBV10-3 and TRBJ1-1, with TRBD1 matching 10 bases. V lost 2 bases to trimming and J lost 1 base; unmatched junction nucleotides: 4. The CDR3 has 16 amino acids. Germline values: CDR1 ENHRY, CDR2 SYGVKD. The CDR3 nucleotides are TGTGCCATCAGTGAGGTCGGGACAGGGGAGAACACTGAAGCTTTCTTT. This codes for CAISEVGTGENTEAFF.

In its sample, this clonotype was seen many times. The chain employs TRBV29-1 and TRBJ2-1; TRBD1 agrees at 7 bases. Germline CDR1 reads SQVTM; CDR2 reads ANQGSEA. The length of the CDR3 is 13 residues. The V segment lost 6 bases and the J segment 2 bases; nucleotides outside the gene matches: 4. The CDR3 sequence: CSVTGPTYNEQFF. The CDR3 DNA reads TGCAGCGTGACAGGGCCCACCTACAATGAGCAGTTCTTC.

This chain uses TRBV10-2 with TRBJ1-1, with D perhaps TRBD1 (5 bases). The CDR3 is made up of 14 amino acids. V was pared by 5 bases and J by 1 base, with 11 bases between. CDR1 is WSHSY, CDR2 SAAADI, per germline. Here the CDR3 DNA reads TGCGCCAGCAGTTCGGCAGGGCAGAACACTGAAGCTTTCTTT. It codes for CASSSAGQNTEAFF.

V and J are TRBV20-1 and TRBJ2-5; TRBD1 aligns across 10 bases. Germline assignment: CDR1 DFQATT and CDR2 SNEGSKA (reference sequence). The CDR3 is made up of 15 amino acids. The trim removed 0 bases at V and 5 bases at J, leaving 6 bases unmatched. The CDR3 nucleotides are TGCAGTGCTAGAGATCAAGGGACAGGGGACGAGACCCAGTACTTC. Amino acid sequence: CSARDQGTGDETQYF.

There are many counts of this clonotype. The CDR3 here is CASSAPGQGTGEQYF. CDR3 in DNA: TGTGCCAGCAGCGCGCCGGGACAGGGTACGGGGGAGCAGTACTTC. This rearrangement joins TRBV7-9 to TRBJ2-7, with 9 bases lining up with TRBD1. Germline trimming cut 5 bases from V and 7 bases from J; bases unmatched to any gene: 12. The CDR3 totals 15 residues. CDR1 is SEHNR and CDR2 is FQNEAQ in the germline V gene (reference sequence).

The chain carries TRBV9 and TRBJ1-6; TRBD1 matches 7 bases. There are 14 residues in the CDR3. Unmatched junction bases numbered 4, after V lost 3 bases and J lost 7 bases. Germline CDR1 and CDR2: SGDLS and YYNGEE. The CDR3 sequence is CASSAGQANSPLHF. In DNA form, the CDR3 reads TGTGCCAGCAGCGCAGGACAGGCGAATTCACCCCTCCACTTT.

The chain combines TRBV19 with TRBJ1-2, with TRBD1 matching over 8 bases. CDR1 is LNHDA, CDR2 SQIVND, per germline (reference sequence). The CDR3 extends over 15 amino acids. Losses at the gene ends were 5 bases for V and 1 base for J; bases not matched to a gene: 6. CDR3 amino acids: CASSVNRGGNYGYTF. CDR3 DNA sequence: TGTGCCAGTAGTGTAAACAGGGGGGGTAACTATGGCTACACCTTC.

The chain uses TRBV7-2 and TRBJ1-1; 10 bases fit TRBD1. V trimming: 3 bases; J trimming: 2 bases; junction bases outside the gene matches: 3. The CDR3 sequence is 15 residues long. Germline values: CDR1 SGHTA, CDR2 FQGNSA. The CDR3 bases are TGTGCCAGCAGCTTTGACAGGGGGCGAAACACTGAAGCTTTCTTT. Translating gives CASSFDRGRNTEAFF.

The V gene is TRBV5-6, the J gene TRBJ1-2; D unresolved. Germline assignment: CDR1 SGHDT and CDR2 YYEEEE. The germline V and J ends were trimmed by 0 bases and 4 bases, with 7 bases remaining between them. This CDR3 has 13 residues. CDR3 sequence: CASSLARGYGYTF. The CDR3, as DNA: TGTGCCAGCAGCTTGGCGCGGGGCTATGGCTACACCTTC.

This clonotype appeared many times. The rearrangement joins TRBV2 to TRBJ2-3; D unclear. The V gene lost 1 base and the J gene lost 0 bases, with 2 bases spanning the gap. Germline V gives CDR1 SNHLY, CDR2 FYNNEI. The CDR3 spans 13 residues. The CDR3 DNA reads TGTGCCAGCAGTGAAGTAAGCACAGATACGCAGTATTTT. Its protein product is CASSEVSTDTQYF.

This clonotype was recorded at least ten times. This chain uses TRBV19 with TRBJ2-1; D remains ambiguous. The germline V gene has CDR1 LNHDA and CDR2 SQIVND (reference sequence). The CDR3 contains 15 residues. V lost 0 bases and J lost 0, with 6 bases in between. This chain's CDR3 is CASSIDSSSYNEQFF. CDR3 sequence (DNA): TGTGCCAGTAGTATAGACTCGAGCTCCTACAATGAGCAGTTCTTC.

This clonotype was observed a single time. J is TRBJ2-5 and V is TRBV2; TRBD1 is a possible D gene (6 bases). The CDR3 runs 16 residues. Germline V lookup: CDR1 SNHLY, CDR2 FYNNEI. V was clipped by 4 bases and J by 4 bases, with 19 bases between them. CDR3 nucleotides: TGTGCCAGCAGTGGCAAAGCAGGGGACCCTTCAGAGACCCAGTACTTC. Amino acid sequence: CASSGKAGDPSETQYF.